This TCR beta chain was found in a study of Graves' ophthalmopathy and Graves' hyperthyroidism. Study-level findings and limits: It was with approximately 70% sensitivity and around 75% specificity that the model predicted ophthalmopathy progression.

Ten or more counts support this clonotype. The target antigen is unknown. A diagnosis was made from clinical symptoms together with serum thyroxine, TRAb, thyroid ultrasound and orbital computed tomography. PBMCs came from over 9.5 ml of fresh peripheral blood. The TCR beta CDR3 regions underwent amplification from RNA transcripts. HTBI primers primed a first-round RT-PCR, and a second-round multiplex PCR followed. From the multiplex PCR reads, TCRdb called clonotypes with MiXCR, one entry per CDR3 protein. The sample records a few hundred thousand distinct CDR3 sequences, 15% being singletons. The ends were cut back, 7 bases at V and 5 bases at J, with 17 bases in the middle. The CDR3 covers 14 residues. Per germline, CDR1 MGHDK and CDR2 SYGVNS.

The sample consisted of peripheral blood. V is TRBV25-1 and J is TRBJ1-1; the D gene is possibly TRBD1 (5 bases). This receptor was identified in a woman between 18 and 30 years old with stable Graves' hyperthyroidism. CDR3 nucleotide sequence: TGTGCCAGCAAGGGAGTGGGGGGGGGGACTGAAGCTTTCTTT. This codes for CASKGVGGGTEAFF.